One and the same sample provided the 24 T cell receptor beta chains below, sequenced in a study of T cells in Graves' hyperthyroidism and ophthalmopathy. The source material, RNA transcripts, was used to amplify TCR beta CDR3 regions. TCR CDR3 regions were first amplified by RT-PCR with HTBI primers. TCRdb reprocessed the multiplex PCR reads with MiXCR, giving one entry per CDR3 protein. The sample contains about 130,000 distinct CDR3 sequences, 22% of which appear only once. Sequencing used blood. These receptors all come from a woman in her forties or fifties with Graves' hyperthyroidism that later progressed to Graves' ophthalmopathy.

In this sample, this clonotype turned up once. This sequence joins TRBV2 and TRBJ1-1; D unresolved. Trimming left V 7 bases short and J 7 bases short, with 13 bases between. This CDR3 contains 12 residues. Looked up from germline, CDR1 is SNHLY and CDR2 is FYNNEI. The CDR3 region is CASNLDVSEAFF. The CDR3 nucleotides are TGTGCCAGCAACTTGGACGTAAGTGAAGCTTTCTTT.

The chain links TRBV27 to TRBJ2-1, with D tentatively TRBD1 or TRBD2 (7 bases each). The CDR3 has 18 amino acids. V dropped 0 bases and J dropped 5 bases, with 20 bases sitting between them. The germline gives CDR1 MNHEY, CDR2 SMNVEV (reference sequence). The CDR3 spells CASSLSGRGRLSNNEQFF. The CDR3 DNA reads TGTGCCAGCAGTTTATCGGGGAGGGGGCGCCTCAGTAACAATGAGCAGTTCTTC.

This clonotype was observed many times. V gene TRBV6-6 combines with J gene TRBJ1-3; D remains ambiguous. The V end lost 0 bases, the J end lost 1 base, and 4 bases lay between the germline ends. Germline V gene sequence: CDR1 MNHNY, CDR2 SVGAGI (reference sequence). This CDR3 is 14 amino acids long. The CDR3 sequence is CASSYSGSGNTIYF. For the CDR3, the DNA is TGTGCCAGCAGTTACTCAGGGTCTGGAAACACCATATATTTT.

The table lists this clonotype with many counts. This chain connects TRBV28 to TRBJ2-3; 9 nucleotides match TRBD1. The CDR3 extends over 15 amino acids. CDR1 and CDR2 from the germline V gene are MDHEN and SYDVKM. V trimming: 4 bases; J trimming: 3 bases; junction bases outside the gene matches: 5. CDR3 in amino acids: CASSSPGQGTDTQYF. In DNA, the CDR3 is TGTGCCAGCAGTTCCCCGGGACAGGGAACAGATACGCAGTATTTT.

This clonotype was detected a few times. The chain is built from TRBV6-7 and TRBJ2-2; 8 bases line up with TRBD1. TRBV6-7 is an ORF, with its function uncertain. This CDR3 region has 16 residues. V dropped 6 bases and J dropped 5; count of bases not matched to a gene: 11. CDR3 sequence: CASSYNWTGFTGELFF. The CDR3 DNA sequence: TGTGCCAGCAGCTATAACTGGACAGGGTTTACCGGGGAGCTGTTTTTT.

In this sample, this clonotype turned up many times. The CDR3 nucleotides read TGTGCCTGGAGTTTCGGGACCGTTGAAAAACTGTTTTTT. Protein: CAWSFGTVEKLFF. The chain combines TRBV30 with TRBJ1-4; TRBD1 is a possible D gene (5 bases). The CDR3 runs to 13 residues. Trimming left V 2 bases short and J 7 bases short, with 11 bases between. Germline V gives CDR1 GTSNPN, CDR2 SVGIG (reference sequence). The whole variable domain, filled in from reference TRBV30 and TRBJ1-4, reads SQTIHQWPATLVQPVGSPLSLECTVEGTSNPNLYWYRQAAGRGLQLLFYSVGIGQISSEVPQNLSASRPQDRQFILSSKKLLLSDSGFYLCAWSFGTVEKLFFGSGTQLSVL.

CDR3: CASRRGEYNEQFF. The CDR3 DNA reads TGTGCTAGTCGGAGGGGCGAGTACAATGAGCAGTTCTTC. The chain employs TRBV12-5 and TRBJ2-1; TRBD2 is a possible D gene (6 bases). Trimming cost V 8 bases and J 4 bases, with 12 bases left between them. The CDR3 length is 13 residues. The germline V gene has CDR1 LGHNT and CDR2 FRNRAP.

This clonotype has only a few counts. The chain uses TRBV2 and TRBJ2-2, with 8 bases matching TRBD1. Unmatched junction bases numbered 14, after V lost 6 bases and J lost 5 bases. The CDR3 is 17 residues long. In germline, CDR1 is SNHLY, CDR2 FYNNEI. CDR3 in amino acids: CASRGRGTQGGTGELFF. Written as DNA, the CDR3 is TGTGCCAGCAGGGGGCGCGGGACACAGGGGGGAACCGGGGAGCTGTTTTTT.

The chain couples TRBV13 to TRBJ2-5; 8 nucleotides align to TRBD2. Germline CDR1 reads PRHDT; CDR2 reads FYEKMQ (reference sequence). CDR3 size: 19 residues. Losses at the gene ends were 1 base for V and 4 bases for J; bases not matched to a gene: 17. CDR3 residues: CASSLVSLAGAYGAETQYF. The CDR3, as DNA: TGTGCCAGCAGCTTAGTTTCCCTAGCGGGTGCTTATGGGGCAGAGACCCAGTACTTC.

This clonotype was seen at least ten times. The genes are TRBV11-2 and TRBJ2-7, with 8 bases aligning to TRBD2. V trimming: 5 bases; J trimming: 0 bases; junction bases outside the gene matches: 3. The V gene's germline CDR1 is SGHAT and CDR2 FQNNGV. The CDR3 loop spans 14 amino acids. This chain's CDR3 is CASSRGGVSYEQYF. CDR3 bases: TGTGCCAGCAGCCGGGGGGGGGTCTCCTACGAGCAGTACTTC.

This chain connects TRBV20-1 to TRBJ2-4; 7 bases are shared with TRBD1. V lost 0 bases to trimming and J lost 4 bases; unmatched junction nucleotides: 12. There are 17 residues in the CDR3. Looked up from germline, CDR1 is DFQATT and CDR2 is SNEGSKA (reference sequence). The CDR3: CSARDYPTPGGKNIQYF. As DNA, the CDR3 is TGCAGTGCTAGAGATTATCCCACGCCAGGGGGAAAAAACATTCAGTACTTC.

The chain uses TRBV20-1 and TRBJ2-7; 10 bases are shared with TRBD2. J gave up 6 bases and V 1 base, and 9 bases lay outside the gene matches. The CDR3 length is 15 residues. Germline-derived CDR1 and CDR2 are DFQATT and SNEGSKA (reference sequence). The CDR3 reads CSARVSSGSLLEQYF. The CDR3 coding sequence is TGCAGTGCTAGAGTTTCTAGCGGGAGTCTCCTCGAGCAGTACTTC.

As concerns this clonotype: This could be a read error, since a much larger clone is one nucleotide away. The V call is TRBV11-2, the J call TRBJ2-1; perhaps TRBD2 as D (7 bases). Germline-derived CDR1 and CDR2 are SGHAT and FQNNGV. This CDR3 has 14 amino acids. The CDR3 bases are TGTGCCAGCGGCTTAGGAGGGGGGGGGAAAAAGCAGTTCTTC. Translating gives CASGLGGGGKKQFF.

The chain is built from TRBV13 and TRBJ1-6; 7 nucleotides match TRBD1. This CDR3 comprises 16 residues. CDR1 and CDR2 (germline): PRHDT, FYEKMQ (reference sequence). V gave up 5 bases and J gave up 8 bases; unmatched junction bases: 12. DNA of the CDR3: TGTGCCAGCAGCATAAGGCGACAGGGTCGGTATTCACCCCTCCACTTT. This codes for CASSIRRQGRYSPLHF.

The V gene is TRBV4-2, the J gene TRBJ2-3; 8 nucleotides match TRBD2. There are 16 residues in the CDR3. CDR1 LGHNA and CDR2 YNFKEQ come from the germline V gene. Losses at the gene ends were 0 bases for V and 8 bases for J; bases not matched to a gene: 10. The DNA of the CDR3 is TGTGCCAGCAGCCAAGATCACTGGCGGGAGGTGGGTACGCAGTATTTT. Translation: CASSQDHWREVGTQYF.

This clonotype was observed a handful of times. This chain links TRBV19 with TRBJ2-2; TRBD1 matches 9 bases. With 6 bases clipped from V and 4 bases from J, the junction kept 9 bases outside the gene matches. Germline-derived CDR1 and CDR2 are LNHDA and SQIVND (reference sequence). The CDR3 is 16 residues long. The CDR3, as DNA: TGTGCCAGTAGCAACAGGGGGCGCATTGGCACCGGGGAGCTGTTTTTT. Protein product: CASSNRGRIGTGELFF.

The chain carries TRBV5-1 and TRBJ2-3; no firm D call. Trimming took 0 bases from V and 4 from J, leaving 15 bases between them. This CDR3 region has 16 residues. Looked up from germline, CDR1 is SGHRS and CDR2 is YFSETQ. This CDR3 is CASSLGIVVRSDTQYF. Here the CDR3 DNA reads TGCGCCAGCAGCTTGGGCATCGTTGTTCGCTCAGATACGCAGTATTTT.

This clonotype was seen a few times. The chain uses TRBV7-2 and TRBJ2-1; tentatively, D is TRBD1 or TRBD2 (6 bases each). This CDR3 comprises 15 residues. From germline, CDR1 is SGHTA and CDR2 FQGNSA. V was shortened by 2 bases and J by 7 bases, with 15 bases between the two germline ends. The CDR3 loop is CASSLSAGDSNEQFF. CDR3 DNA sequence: TGTGCCAGCAGCTTAAGTGCAGGGGACTCAAATGAGCAGTTCTTC.

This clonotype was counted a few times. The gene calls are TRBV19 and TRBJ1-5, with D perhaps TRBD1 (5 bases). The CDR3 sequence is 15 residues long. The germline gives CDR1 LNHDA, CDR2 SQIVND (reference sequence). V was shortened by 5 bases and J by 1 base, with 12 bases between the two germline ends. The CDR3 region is CASSSSGLSNQPQHF. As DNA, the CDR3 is TGTGCCAGTAGTTCGTCGGGGCTGAGCAATCAGCCCCAGCATTTT. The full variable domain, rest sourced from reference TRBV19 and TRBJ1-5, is DGGITQSPKYLFRKEGQNVTLSCEQNLNHDAMYWYRQDPGQGLRLIYYSQIVNDFQKGDIAEGYSVSREKKESFPLTVTSAQKNPTAFYLCASSSSGLSNQPQHFGDGTRLSIL.

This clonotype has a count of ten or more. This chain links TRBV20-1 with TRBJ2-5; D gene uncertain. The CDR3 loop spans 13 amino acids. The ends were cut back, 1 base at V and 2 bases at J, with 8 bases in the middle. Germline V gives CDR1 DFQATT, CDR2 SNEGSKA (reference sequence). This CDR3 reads CSARVPIQETQYF. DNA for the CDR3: TGCAGTGCTAGAGTCCCCATACAAGAGACCCAGTACTTC.

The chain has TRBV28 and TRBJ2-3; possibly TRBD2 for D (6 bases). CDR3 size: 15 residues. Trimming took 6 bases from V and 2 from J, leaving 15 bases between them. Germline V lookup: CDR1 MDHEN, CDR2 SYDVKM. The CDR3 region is CASSQTSRSTDTQYF. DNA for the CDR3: TGTGCCAGCAGCCAAACTAGCCGTTCCACAGATACGCAGTATTTT. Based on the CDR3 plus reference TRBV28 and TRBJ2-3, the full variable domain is DVKVTQSSRYLVKRTGEKVFLECVQDMDHENMFWYRQDPGLGLRLIYFSYDVKMKEKGDIPEGYSVSREKKERFSLILESASTNQTSMYLCASSQTSRSTDTQYFGPGTRLTVL.

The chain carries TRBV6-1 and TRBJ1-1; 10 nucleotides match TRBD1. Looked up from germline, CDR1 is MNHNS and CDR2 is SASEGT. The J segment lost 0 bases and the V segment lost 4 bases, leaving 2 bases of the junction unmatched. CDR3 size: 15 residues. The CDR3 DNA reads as TGTGCCAGCAGTGGGACAGGGGGTATGAACACTGAAGCTTTCTTT. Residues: CASSGTGGMNTEAFF.

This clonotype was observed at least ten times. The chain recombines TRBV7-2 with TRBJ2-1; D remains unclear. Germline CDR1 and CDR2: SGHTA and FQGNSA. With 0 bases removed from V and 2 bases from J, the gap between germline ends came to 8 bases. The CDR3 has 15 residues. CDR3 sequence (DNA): TGTGCCAGCAGCTTAGCGTATGGCGCCTACAATGAGCAGTTCTTC. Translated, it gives CASSLAYGAYNEQFF.

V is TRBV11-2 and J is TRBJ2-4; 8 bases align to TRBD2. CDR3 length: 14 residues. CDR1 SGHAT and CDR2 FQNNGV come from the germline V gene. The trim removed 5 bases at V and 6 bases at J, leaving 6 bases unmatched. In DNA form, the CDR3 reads TGTGCCAGCAGCCCAGCGGGAGCCGGAAACATTCAGTACTTC. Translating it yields CASSPAGAGNIQYF.